The 19 T cell receptor beta chains below all came from one sample that was sequenced in a study of cytomegalovirus exposure and HLA in healthy donors. PCR was performed using 60 Vbeta and 13 Jbeta primers. The repertoire was sequenced with immunoSEQ multiplex PCR; TCRdb's copy has only in-frame clones and lacks some. This sample yields 90,000 to 140,000 clones, of which roughly an eighth are seen a single time; more than 15% belongs to the top ten. Sequenced input: PBMCs. These TCRs come from a middle-aged man in good health and CMV-seropositive.

This clone was recorded a few times. CDR3 sequence reads: CASSQGAFPSYEQYF. The CDR3 DNA reads TGTGCCAGCAGCCAAGGGGCCTTCCCCTCCTACGAGCAGTACTTC. The chain recombines TRBV14 with TRBJ2-7; no definite D call. Germline CDR1 is SGHDN and CDR2 is FVKESK. The CDR3 runs 15 residues. The V and J ends lost 1 base and 0 bases respectively, with 10 bases between them.

Only a few counts were recorded for this clone. For the CDR3, the DNA is TGTGCCAGCAGCTTCGGGACTAGCCTTATTAGCTCCTACAATGAGCAGTTCTTC. Translated: CASSFGTSLISSYNEQFF. The V and J genes are TRBV27 and TRBJ2-1, with TRBD2 identical over 9 bases. CDR1 MNHEY and CDR2 SMNVEV come from the germline V gene (reference sequence). After removal of 6 bases from V and 0 bases from J, the junction contained 12 bases not matched to a gene. This CDR3 spans 18 amino acids.

In its sample, this clone was seen a few times. The V gene is TRBV5-1, the J gene TRBJ2-2; 10 bases agree with TRBD2. Per the germline V gene, CDR1 is SGHRS and CDR2 is YFSETQ. J lost 5 bases, V lost 8 bases, and 6 bases had no gene match. The CDR3 runs to 14 residues. CDR3 region: CASTGTSDTGELFF. In nucleotides, the CDR3 is TGCGCCAGTACCGGGACTAGCGATACCGGGGAGCTGTTTTTT.

This clone was seen more than once but under ten times. The chain joins TRBV6-5 to TRBJ2-5, with D possibly matching TRBD1 (6 bases). This CDR3 region has 13 residues. Germline lookup yields CDR1 MNHEY and CDR2 SVGAGI. Trimming cost V 7 bases and J 4 bases, with 13 bases left between them. CDR3 coding DNA: TGTGCCAGCACCGAGGGACACGCAGAGACCCAGTACTTC. It specifies CASTEGHAETQYF.

The chain links TRBV4-2 to TRBJ2-3; a possible D gene is TRBD2 (5 bases). The germline CDR1 and CDR2 sequences are LGHNA and YNFKEQ. Trimming removed 0 bases at V and 2 bases at J, with 18 bases between. This CDR3 comprises 18 residues. CDR3 coding DNA: TGTGCCAGCAGCCAAGAGGTCGGTTATAGCGCGACCACAGATACGCAGTATTTT. Its protein is CASSQEVGYSATTDTQYF.

The genes are TRBV6-4 and TRBJ1-4; no firm D call. The V and J ends lost 3 bases and 4 bases respectively, with 9 bases between them. This CDR3 has 14 residues. Looked up from germline, CDR1 is MRHNA and CDR2 is SNTAGT. The CDR3 loop reads CASSEREFNEKLFF. The CDR3 DNA reads TGTGCCAGCAGTGAGCGGGAGTTTAATGAAAAACTGTTTTTT.

The chain recombines TRBV5-4 with TRBJ1-2; the match to TRBD1 covers 7 bases. The germline gives CDR1 SGHNT, CDR2 YYREEE (reference sequence). With V trimmed by 4 bases and J by 5 bases, 2 bases remained unmatched. The CDR3 covers 12 residues. CDR3 residues: CASSRTGYGYTF. In DNA form, the CDR3 reads TGTGCCAGCAGCCGGACAGGTTATGGCTACACCTTC.

This clone was found a few times. The chain combines TRBV6-1 with TRBJ2-7, with 9 bases fitting TRBD1. CDR1 is MNHNS and CDR2 is SASEGT in the germline V gene. This CDR3 is built from 15 residues. The trim removed 4 bases at V and 5 bases at J, leaving 9 bases unmatched. CDR3 coding DNA: TGTGCCAGCAGTGGTGGGACAGGGCGTCTAAACGAGCAGTACTTC. Protein: CASSGGTGRLNEQYF.

The chain joins TRBV9 to TRBJ2-7; a weak D match, TRBD2 (6 bases). The germline V and J ends were trimmed by 4 bases and 4 bases, with 24 bases remaining between them. The germline V gene encodes CDR1 SGDLS and CDR2 YYNGEE. This CDR3 contains 17 residues. The CDR3: CASSPAGTENFAYEQYF. CDR3 bases: TGTGCCAGCAGCCCCGCGGGGACGGAGAATTTTGCTTACGAGCAGTACTTC.

This clone appeared a few times. V and J are TRBV14 and TRBJ2-6; D not resolved. The CDR3 is made up of 15 amino acids. V was cut by 4 bases and J by 0 bases, with 7 bases left in between. Germline lookup yields CDR1 SGHDN and CDR2 FVKESK. The chain's CDR3 is CASSPLLSGANVLTF. CDR3 coding DNA: TGTGCCAGCAGCCCCCTCCTCTCTGGGGCCAACGTCCTGACTTTC.

The chain carries TRBV20-1 and TRBJ2-7; a weak D match, TRBD2 (6 bases). CDR3 size: 11 residues. Germline loops: CDR1 DFQATT, CDR2 SNEGSKA (reference sequence). Trimming left V 6 bases short and J 7 bases short, with 13 bases between. The CDR3 is CSAGRREEQYF. CDR3 coding DNA: TGCAGTGCCGGCCGGAGGGAAGAGCAGTACTTC.

The V call is TRBV9, the J call TRBJ1-3, with 8 bases that match TRBD1. Germline V CDR1 and CDR2: SGDLS, YYNGEE. The CDR3 contains 17 residues. V gave up 4 bases and J gave up 1 base; unmatched junction bases: 10. In DNA form, the CDR3 reads TGTGCCAGCAGCCCCTCCCCCGGGACAGGTTCTGGAAACACCATATATTTT. Its translation is CASSPSPGTGSGNTIYF.

The chain recombines TRBV4-1 with TRBJ2-5; the match to TRBD1 covers 8 bases. With 1 base clipped from V and 5 bases from J, the junction kept 6 bases outside the gene matches. CDR1 is MGHRA, CDR2 YSYEKL, per germline. CDR3 length: 15 amino acids. The CDR3 DNA is TGCGCCAGCAGCCAAGTTCCAGGGGGCATGGAGACCCAGTACTTC. This translates into CASSQVPGGMETQYF.

J is TRBJ1-2 and V is TRBV28; D is undetermined. Germline loops: CDR1 MDHEN, CDR2 SYDVKM. Deletions cut 8 bases from V and 0 bases from J, with 7 bases between. The CDR3 loop spans 12 amino acids. CDR3 in amino acids: CASLGANYGYTF. CDR3 nucleotide sequence: TGTGCCAGCCTCGGAGCTAACTATGGCTACACCTTC.

This chain links TRBV10-1 with TRBJ1-4; D call uncertain. The CDR3 loop spans 16 amino acids. V lost 0 bases to trimming and J lost 3 bases, with 11 bases between them. Germline lookup yields CDR1 WNHNN and CDR2 SYGVQD (reference sequence). CDR3 sequence reads: CASSESRAGANEKLFF. The CDR3 region has the DNA TGCGCCAGCAGTGAGTCGCGGGCAGGAGCTAATGAAAAACTGTTTTTT.

This clone was detected only a few times. The genes are TRBV27 and TRBJ2-1; 11 bases fit TRBD2. The CDR3 spans 14 residues. CDR1 MNHEY and CDR2 SMNVEV come from the germline V gene (reference sequence). After removal of 5 bases from V and 12 bases from J, the junction contained 9 bases not matched to a gene. CDR3 in amino acids: CASSPMTSGKRQFF. CDR3 in DNA: TGTGCCAGCAGTCCAATGACTAGCGGGAAACGGCAGTTCTTC.

The CDR3 coding sequence is TGTGCCAGCAGCCAAGATCGGGGTCGGGGAAGCACAGATACGCAGTATTTT. Its protein product is CASSQDRGRGSTDTQYF. The V call is TRBV14, the J call TRBJ2-3, with TRBD2 as a possible D gene (5 bases). The CDR3 spans 17 residues. Germline loops: CDR1 SGHDN, CDR2 FVKESK. Deletions cut 0 bases from V and 0 bases from J, with 13 bases between.

This clone was seen a few times. The genes are TRBV10-3 and TRBJ1-2; TRBD1 might be the D (6 bases). V lost 7 bases and J lost 4, with 10 bases in between. The V gene's germline CDR1 is ENHRY and CDR2 SYGVKD. The CDR3 totals 12 residues. DNA for the CDR3: TGTGCCATCACGCAAGGGGGCTATGGCTACACCTTC. It translates to CAITQGGYGYTF.

A few counts support this clone. V and J are TRBV7-2 and TRBJ1-1, with D unclear. The V gene lost 2 bases and the J gene lost 5 bases, with 15 bases spanning the gap. Germline loops: CDR1 SGHTA, CDR2 FQGNSA. The CDR3 runs 15 residues. CDR3 sequence reads: CASSLRRAGLTEAFF. The CDR3 DNA reads as TGTGCCAGCAGCTTAAGGCGGGCGGGCCTTACTGAAGCTTTCTTT.